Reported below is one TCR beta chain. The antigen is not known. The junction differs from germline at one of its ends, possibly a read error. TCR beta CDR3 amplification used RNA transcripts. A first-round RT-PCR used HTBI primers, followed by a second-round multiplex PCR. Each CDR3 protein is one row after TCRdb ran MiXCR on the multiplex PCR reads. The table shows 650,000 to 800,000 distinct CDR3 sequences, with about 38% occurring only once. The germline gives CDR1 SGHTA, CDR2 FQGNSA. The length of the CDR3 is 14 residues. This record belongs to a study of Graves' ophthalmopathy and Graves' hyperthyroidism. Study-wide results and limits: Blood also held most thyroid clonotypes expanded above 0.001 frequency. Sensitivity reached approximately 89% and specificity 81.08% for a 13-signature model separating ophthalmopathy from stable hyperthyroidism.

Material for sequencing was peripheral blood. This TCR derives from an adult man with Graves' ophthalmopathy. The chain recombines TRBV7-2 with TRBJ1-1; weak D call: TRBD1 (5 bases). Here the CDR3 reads CASSFIGRGTEAFF. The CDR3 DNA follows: TGTGCCAGCAGCTTTATCGGTCGGGGCACTGAGGCTTTCTTT.